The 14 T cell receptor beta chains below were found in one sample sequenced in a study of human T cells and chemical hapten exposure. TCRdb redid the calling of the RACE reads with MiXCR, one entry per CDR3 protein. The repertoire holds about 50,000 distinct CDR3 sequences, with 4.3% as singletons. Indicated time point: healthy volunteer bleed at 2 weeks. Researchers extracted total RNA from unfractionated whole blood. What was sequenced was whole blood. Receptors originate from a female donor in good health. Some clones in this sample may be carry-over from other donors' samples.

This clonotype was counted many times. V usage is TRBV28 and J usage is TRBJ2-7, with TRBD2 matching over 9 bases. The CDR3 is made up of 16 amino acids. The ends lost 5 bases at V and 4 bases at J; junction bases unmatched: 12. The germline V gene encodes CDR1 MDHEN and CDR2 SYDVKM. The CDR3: CASSPFGGGAYYEQYF. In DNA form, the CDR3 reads TGTGCCAGCAGTCCGTTTGGCGGGGGGGCGTATTACGAGCAGTACTTC.

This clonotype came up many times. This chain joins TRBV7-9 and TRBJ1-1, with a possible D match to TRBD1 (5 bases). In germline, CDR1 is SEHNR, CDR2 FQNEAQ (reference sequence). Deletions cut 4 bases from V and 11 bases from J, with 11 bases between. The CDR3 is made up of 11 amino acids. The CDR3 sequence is CASSSTGSAFF. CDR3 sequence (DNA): TGTGCCAGCAGCTCAACAGGTTCGGCTTTCTTT.

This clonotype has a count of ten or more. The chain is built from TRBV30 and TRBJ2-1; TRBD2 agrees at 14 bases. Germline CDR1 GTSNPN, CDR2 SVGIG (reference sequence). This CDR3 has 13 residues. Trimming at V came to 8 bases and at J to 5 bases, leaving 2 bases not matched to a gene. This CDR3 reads CARTSGGNNEQFF. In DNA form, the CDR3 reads TGTGCCCGGACTAGCGGGGGGAACAATGAGCAGTTCTTC.

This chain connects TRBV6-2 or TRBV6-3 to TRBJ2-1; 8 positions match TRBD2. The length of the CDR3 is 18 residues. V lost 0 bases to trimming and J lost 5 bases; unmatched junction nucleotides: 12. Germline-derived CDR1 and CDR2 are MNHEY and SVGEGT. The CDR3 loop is CASSYSGRGDIGNNEQFF. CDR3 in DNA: TGTGCCAGCAGTTACTCCGGGCGGGGGGACATTGGGAACAATGAGCAGTTCTTC.

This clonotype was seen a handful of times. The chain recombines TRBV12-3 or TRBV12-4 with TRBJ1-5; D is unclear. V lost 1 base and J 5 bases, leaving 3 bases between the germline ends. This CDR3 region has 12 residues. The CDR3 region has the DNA TGTGCCAGCAGTTTAGGGCATCAGCCCCAGCATTTT. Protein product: CASSLGHQPQHF.

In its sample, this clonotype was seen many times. This CDR3 reads CASPVGGELFF. The DNA of the CDR3 is TGCGCCAGCCCGGTCGGCGGGGAGCTGTTTTTT. This chain joins TRBV5-1 and TRBJ2-2, with no clear D. The V end was cut by 7 bases, the J end by 7 bases, with 8 bases between. Per germline, CDR1 SGHRS and CDR2 YFSETQ. CDR3 length: 11 residues.

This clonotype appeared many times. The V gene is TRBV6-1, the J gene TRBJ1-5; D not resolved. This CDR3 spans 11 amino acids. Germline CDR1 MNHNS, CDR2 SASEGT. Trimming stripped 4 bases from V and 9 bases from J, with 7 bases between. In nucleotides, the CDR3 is TGTGCCAGCAGTGCTAGCGGGCCCCAGCATTTT. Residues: CASSASGPQHF.

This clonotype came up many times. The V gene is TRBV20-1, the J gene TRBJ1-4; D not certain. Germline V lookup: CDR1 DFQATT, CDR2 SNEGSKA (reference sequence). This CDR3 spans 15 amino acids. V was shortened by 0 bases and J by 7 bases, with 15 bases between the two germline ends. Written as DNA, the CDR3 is TGCAGTGCTAGAGATCAAGGGTCCCTGGGTGAAAAACTGTTTTTT. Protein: CSARDQGSLGEKLFF.

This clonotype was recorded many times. CDR3 in DNA: TGTGCCAGCAGCTTGGGGGCGAGCTCCTACAATGAGCAGTTCTTC. Translation gives CASSLGASSYNEQFF. The gene calls are TRBV7-3 and TRBJ2-1, with D possibly being TRBD1 (6 bases). Germline V gives CDR1 SGHTA, CDR2 FQGTGA. V lost 3 bases and J 0 bases, leaving 9 bases between the germline ends. This CDR3 comprises 15 residues.

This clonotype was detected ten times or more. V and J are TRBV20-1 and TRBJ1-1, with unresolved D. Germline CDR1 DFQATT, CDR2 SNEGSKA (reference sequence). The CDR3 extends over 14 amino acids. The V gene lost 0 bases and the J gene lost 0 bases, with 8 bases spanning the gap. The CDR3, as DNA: TGCAGTGCTAGAGAGGAGAACCTGAACACTGAAGCTTTCTTT. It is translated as CSAREENLNTEAFF.

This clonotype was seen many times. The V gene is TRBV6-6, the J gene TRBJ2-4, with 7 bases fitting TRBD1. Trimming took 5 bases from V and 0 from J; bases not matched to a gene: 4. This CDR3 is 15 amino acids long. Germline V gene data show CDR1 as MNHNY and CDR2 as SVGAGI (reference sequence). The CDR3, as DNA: TGTGCCAGCAGTAACGACAGGGTAGCCAAAAACATTCAGTACTTC. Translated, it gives CASSNDRVAKNIQYF.

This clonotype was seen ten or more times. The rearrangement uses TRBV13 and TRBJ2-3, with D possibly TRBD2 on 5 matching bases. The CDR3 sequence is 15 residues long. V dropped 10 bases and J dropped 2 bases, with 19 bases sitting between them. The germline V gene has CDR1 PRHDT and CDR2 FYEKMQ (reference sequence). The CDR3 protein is CATQSEGLITDTQYF. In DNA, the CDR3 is TGTGCCACCCAATCCGAGGGTCTAATCACAGATACGCAGTATTTT. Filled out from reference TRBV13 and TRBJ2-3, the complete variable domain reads AAGVIQSPRHLIKEKRETATLKCYPIPRHDTVYWYQQGPGQDPQFLISFYEKMQSDKGSIPDRFSAQQFSDYHSELNMSSLELGDSALYFCATQSEGLITDTQYFGPGTRLTVL.

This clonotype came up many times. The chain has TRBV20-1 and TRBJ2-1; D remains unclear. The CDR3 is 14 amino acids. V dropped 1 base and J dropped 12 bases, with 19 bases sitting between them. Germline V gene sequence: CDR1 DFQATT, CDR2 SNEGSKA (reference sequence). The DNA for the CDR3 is TGCAGTGCTAGAGCCCTGGACGGTCCTCCAGGGCAGTTCTTC. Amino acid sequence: CSARALDGPPGQFF.

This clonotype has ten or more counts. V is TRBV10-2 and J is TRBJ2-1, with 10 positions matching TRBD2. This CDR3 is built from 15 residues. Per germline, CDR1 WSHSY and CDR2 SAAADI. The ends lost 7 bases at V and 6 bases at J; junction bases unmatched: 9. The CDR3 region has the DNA TGCGCCAGCATGTTAGCGGGGGGAGCCCGCAATGAGCAGTTCTTC. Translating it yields CASMLAGGARNEQFF.